This TCR beta chain was retrieved from a study of vaccination and CD4 T cells after COVID-19. Treatment specified: roughly 10-day PBMC culture with coronavirus spike peptide pools or control peptides (ViraFEST assay). Positive SARS-CoV-2 PCR tests in convalescent patients dated from March to December 2020, pre-Alpha, Beta and Delta. Germline trimming cut 7 bases from V and 4 bases from J; bases unmatched to any gene: 6. The CDR3 extends over 14 amino acids. CDR1 is SNHLY, CDR2 FYNNEI, per germline. About this clonotype itself: Its antigen remains unidentified.

With the Oncomine TCR Beta short-read assay, DNA from cultured CD4+ T cells was sequenced. TCRdb fed the PCR reads into MiXCR, producing one record per CDR3 protein. The table lists about 13,000 distinct CDR3 sequences, roughly 45% of them singletons. The source is a human donor who had recovered from COVID-19. This chain links TRBV2 with TRBJ2-5; 10 nucleotides match TRBD2. The sequencing used CD4+ T cells from blood, cultured in vitro, collected after SARS-CoV-2 vaccination. The CDR3 nucleotides read TGTGCCAGCAAAAGGACTAGCGGTGCAGAGACCCAGTACTTC. Its translation: CASKRTSGAETQYF.